This is a list of T cell receptor beta chains from one sample in a study of blood T cell repertoires in COVID-19. The data were produced by immunoSEQ multiplex PCR, yet TCRdb's version contains in-frame clones alone and is incomplete. This sample has tens of thousands of clones, with roughly 85% found just once. Sequencing was performed on peripheral blood. The receptors come from a man between 60 and 75 years old with acute or convalescent COVID-19. Each CDR3 is given without its conserved first and last residue. Fields, in order: J gene, V gene, CDR3 protein.

>TRBJ2-5|TRBV18
ASSPRVGLGGKETQY
>TRBJ1-1|TRBV6-6
ASSFAEENTEAF
>TRBJ2-3|TRBV29-1
SVDWGGWTDTQY
>TRBJ2-5|TRBV14
ASSLPRGLHPETQY
>TRBJ2-1|TRBV4-3
ASSKRRLAGYNEQF
>TRBJ1-6|TRBV19
ASSIMSRQISYNSPLH
>TRBJ2-7|TRBV19
ASSIESTGSYEQY
>TRBJ2-1|TRBV30
AWSAGQLYNEQF
>TRBJ1-6|TRBV30
AWSVAGYNSPLH
>TRBJ1-1|TRBV27
ASSPPGLTEAF
>TRBJ2-3|TRBV4-3
ASSQVIYPQRSTDTQY
>TRBJ2-3|TRBV10-3
ASTQADTQY
>TRBJ2-5|TRBV5-6
ASSRGTAEETQY
>TRBJ1-1|TRBV21-1
ASSKGQGTKDPPEAF
>TRBJ1-1|TRBV12-5
ASGSRQALNTEAF
>TRBJ1-5|TRBV6-5
ASSYSGRGGQPQH
>TRBJ2-3|TRBV29-1
SVNSGDTQY
>TRBJ2-1|TRBV11-1
ASSLGLAGVHNEQF
>TRBJ1-5|TRBV7-7
ASSAGTDQPQH
>TRBJ1-2|TRBV4-3
ASSQFVGDRIDYGYT
>TRBJ2-7|TRBV27
ASSLSPTQGIHEQY
>TRBJ1-1|TRBV6-5
ASSYISTGDTEAF
>TRBJ2-1|TRBV12-3/TRBV12-4
ASSLGGNQF
>TRBJ1-5|TRBV6-2/TRBV6-3
ASSYVGQGNQPQH
>TRBJ1-4|TRBV19
ASRNQGTGGEKLF
>TRBJ1-2|TRBV6-5
ATRPNYGYT
>TRBJ1-4|TRBV30
AWSATTGLGKLF
>TRBJ2-1|TRBV29-1
NRQGPVHNEQF
>TRBJ1-1|TRBV7-2
ASRPPPGGGTEAF
>TRBJ1-2|TRBV18
ASSPQLDNGYT
>TRBJ2-5|TRBV19
ASNSREGETQY
>TRBJ1-4|TRBV4-3
ASSQDTGRDEKLF
>TRBJ1-2|TRBV29-1
SVIGQARYGYT
>TRBJ1-2|TRBV5-8
ASRRTLGDYGYT
>TRBJ2-7|TRBV9
ASSAYRAPYEQY
>TRBJ2-7|TRBV20-1
SAGQNEQY
>TRBJ2-5|TRBV24-1
ATSDPGPRGETQY
>TRBJ1-2|TRBV7-2
ASSSRGQGAIYGYT
>TRBJ1-6|TRBV7-9
ASSQPTGGNSPLH
>TRBJ2-3|TRBV5-8
ASSLAPSVDTQY
>TRBJ1-2|TRBV7-8
ASSSPGQGYGYT
>TRBJ2-1|TRBV30
AWSWGGSSYNEQF
>TRBJ2-1|TRBV11-3
ASSSRGLANNFNEQF
>TRBJ2-7|TRBV3-1/TRBV3-2
ASSLRNYEQY
>TRBJ2-3|TRBV13
ASRPTSGGLLDTQY
>TRBJ2-3|TRBV27
ASSSFRPTAGGPTDTQY
>TRBJ2-1|TRBV4-3
ASSQEKQGAGNEQF
>TRBJ1-1|TRBV28
ASSTLGWVAGPTEAF
>TRBJ2-5|TRBV6-5
ATTRAGGPETQY
>TRBJ2-7|TRBV9
ASSVASGGAGGEQY